This T cell receptor (beta chain) is drawn from a study of CD8+ T cells in alopecia areata. Study-level information: Twice daily, treated patients received 5 to 10 mg of oral tofacitinib. Regarding the study as a whole: Significant decreases in scalp clonality and expanded CD8+ clones followed tofacitinib treatment. Whereas mice showed it more clearly, TCR sharing across patients was murkier, possibly because of HLA. A large proportion of expanded lesional clones were detected persisting in scalp and blood during tofacitinib.

cDNA serving as the sequencing template came from extracted, reverse transcribed RNA. Profiled with immunoSEQ multiplex PCR; TCRdb holds only in-frame clones, not every one. The repertoire consists of 110,000 or so clones, with 58% occurring once and the leading ten covering around 30%. Unmatched junction bases numbered 6, after V lost 10 bases and J lost 9 bases. CDR3 length: 12 residues. Germline V CDR1 and CDR2: SNHLY, FYNNEI. Treatment reported: oral pan-JAK inhibitor, 5-10 mg twice daily. A word on this clone: Antigen unknown.

The clonotype originates from a human donor with alopecia areata. Sequencing was performed on CD8+ T cells sorted from blood, taken at week 4, from a patient treated with tofacitinib. The chain carries TRBV2 and TRBJ2-4, with 10 positions matching TRBD2. The DNA of the CDR3 is TGTGCCACAGCGGGGGGGACGAGCATTCAGTACTTC. It yields the protein CATAGGTSIQYF.